The sample holds a few counts of the clone carrying this T cell receptor (beta chain). The antigen is unknown. These data originate in a study of neurological immune-mediated disorders. The study, taken as a whole, reports: Expanded clones shared no CDR3 amino acid sequences across subjects, suggesting private repertoires in all groups.

TCRdb fed the 5' RACE reads into MiXCR, producing one record per CDR3 protein. The sample has under 90,000 distinct CDR3 sequences; about 9.4% are singletons. CDR1 and CDR2 from the germline V gene are MDHEN and SYDVKM. The CDR3 runs to 15 residues. V was shortened by 7 bases and J by 4 bases, with 16 bases between the two germline ends. The clonotype was recovered from a man in his forties in good health. This chain uses TRBV28 with TRBJ2-2; D possibly corresponds to TRBD1 (7 bases). Sequenced material: PBMCs. The CDR3 DNA reads TGTGCCAGCAACTTAGGAGGGGGCGGCACCGGGGAGCTGTTTTTT. Its protein product is CASNLGGGGTGELFF.